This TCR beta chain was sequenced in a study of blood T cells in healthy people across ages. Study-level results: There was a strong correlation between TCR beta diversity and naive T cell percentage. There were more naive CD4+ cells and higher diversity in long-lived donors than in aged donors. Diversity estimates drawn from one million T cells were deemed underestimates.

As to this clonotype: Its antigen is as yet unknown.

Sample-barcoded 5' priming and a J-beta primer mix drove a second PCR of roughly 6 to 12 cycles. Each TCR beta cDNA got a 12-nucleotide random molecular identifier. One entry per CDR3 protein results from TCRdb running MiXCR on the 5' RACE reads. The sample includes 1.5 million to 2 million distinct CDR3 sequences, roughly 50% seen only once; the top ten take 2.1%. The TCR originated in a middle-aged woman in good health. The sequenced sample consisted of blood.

CDR3 amino acids: CASSLTHEYEQYF. The CDR3 DNA follows: TGTGCCAGCAGCTTGACCCACGAATACGAGCAGTACTTC. The chain combines TRBV7-9 with TRBJ2-5; D is unresolved. The J call is in doubt because the DNA end fits TRBJ2-7 better. Germline V gives CDR1 SEHNR, CDR2 FQNEAQ (reference sequence). This CDR3 has 13 residues.